Shown below are 13 T cell receptor beta chains from a single sample sequenced in a study of T cells after yellow fever vaccination. TCRdb processed the 5' RACE reads anew with MiXCR; each CDR3 protein has one entry. The sample yields about 58,000 distinct CDR3 sequences, 7.1% seen once. Sequencing used CD8+ T cells sorted from PBMCs, obtained on the day of the first yellow fever vaccination. The receptor set was obtained from a man aged 18 to 29 who received the YFV17D yellow fever vaccine.

This clonotype came up many times. This chain joins TRBV7-3 and TRBJ2-7; TRBD1 matches at 8 bases. Germline trimming cut 8 bases from V and 5 bases from J; bases unmatched to any gene: 8. CDR1 is SGHTA, CDR2 FQGTGA, per germline. The CDR3 is 13 amino acids. CDR3 coding DNA: TGTGCCAGCTACACGGACAGGGATAACGAGCAGTACTTC. Translating gives CASYTDRDNEQYF.

This chain joins TRBV12-5 and TRBJ2-7; no definite D call. V was clipped by 0 bases and J by 1 base, with 7 bases between them. Germline V gene lookup returns CDR1 LGHNT and CDR2 FRNRAP. CDR3 length: 14 residues. The CDR3 protein is CASGLVRASYEQYF. The DNA for the CDR3 is TGTGCTAGTGGTTTGGTACGCGCTTCCTACGAGCAGTACTTC.

This clonotype was picked up many times. V usage is TRBV6-1 and J usage is TRBJ2-7; D unresolved. This CDR3 spans 15 amino acids. Per germline, CDR1 MNHNS and CDR2 SASEGT. V was cut by 6 bases and J by 5 bases, with 20 bases left in between. CDR3 DNA sequence: TGTGCCAGCAGCCTTACGACGGCTCCAGTCGACGAGCAGTACTTC. Encoded protein: CASSLTTAPVDEQYF.

In its sample, this clonotype was seen many times. The chain couples TRBV4-1 to TRBJ2-1, with D perhaps TRBD2 (5 bases). The germline V gene encodes CDR1 MGHRA and CDR2 YSYEKL. V shed 0 bases and J shed 10 bases, with 19 bases lying between them. The CDR3 runs 16 residues. The CDR3 nucleotides are TGCGCCAGCAGCCAAGAGGAAAGCGGACCCCAATTGGAGCAGTTCTTC. It codes for CASSQEESGPQLEQFF.

The chain carries TRBV10-3 and TRBJ1-6; TRBD1 is a possible D gene (5 bases). The CDR3 runs 13 residues. V lost 3 bases to trimming and J lost 11 bases, with 11 bases between them. Germline V gene sequence: CDR1 ENHRY, CDR2 SYGVKD. CDR3 in amino acids: CAISDRVDAPLHF. DNA of the CDR3: TGTGCCATCAGTGACAGGGTGGATGCACCCCTCCACTTT.

This clonotype was seen more than once but under ten times. Written as DNA, the CDR3 is TGTGCCAGCAGCCAAGCGATCATCGGGGGCTACACCTTC. Translating gives CASSQAIIGGYTF. The rearrangement joins TRBV14 to TRBJ1-2; D unresolved. Germline V lookup: CDR1 SGHDN, CDR2 FVKESK. This CDR3 has 13 residues. The V end was cut by 1 base, the J end by 8 bases, with 11 bases between.

The chain recombines TRBV20-1 with TRBJ2-5; D is uncertain. Germline V CDR1 and CDR2: DFQATT, SNEGSKA (reference sequence). V was cut by 8 bases and J by 5 bases, with 18 bases left in between. This CDR3 spans 13 amino acids. DNA for the CDR3: TGCAGTTCCCGGTCGGAGAGAAGGGAGACCCAGTACTTC. Its translation: CSSRSERRETQYF.

In this sample, this clonotype turned up a few times. For the CDR3, the DNA is TGTGCCAGCAGCTTGGTTGACGAGCAGTACTTC. Amino acids: CASSLVDEQYF. The chain joins TRBV7-9 to TRBJ2-7; D is undetermined. V was pared by 3 bases and J by 5 bases, with 5 bases between. This CDR3 region has 11 residues. Germline values: CDR1 SEHNR, CDR2 FQNEAQ (reference sequence). The full variable domain, rest sourced from reference TRBV7-9 and TRBJ2-7, is DTGVSQNPRHKITKRGQNVTFRCDPISEHNRLYWYRQTLGQGPEFLTYFQNEAQLEKSRLLSDRFSAERPKGSFSTLEIQRTEQGDSAMYLCASSLVDEQYFGPGTRLTVT.

This chain connects TRBV4-3 to TRBJ2-1; D may be TRBD1 (6 bases). V was shortened by 0 bases and J by 0 bases, with 9 bases between the two germline ends. CDR1 LGHNA and CDR2 YSLEER come from the germline V gene. The CDR3 contains 16 residues. The CDR3 DNA reads as TGCGCCAGCAGCCAAGAGCAGGGGAGCTCCTACAATGAGCAGTTCTTC. Protein: CASSQEQGSSYNEQFF.

Ten or more counts support this clonotype. The chain employs TRBV7-9 and TRBJ1-6, with D hard to call. This CDR3 has 14 amino acids. CDR1 is SEHNR, CDR2 FQNEAQ, per germline (reference sequence). Trimming pared 3 bases from V and 8 bases from J, leaving 11 bases between. In nucleotides, the CDR3 is TGTGCCAGCAGCTTCGGCCGATTAGATTCACCCCTCCACTTT. It translates to CASSFGRLDSPLHF.

V and J are TRBV7-9 and TRBJ1-1; a weak D match, TRBD1 (6 bases). Germline-derived CDR1 and CDR2 are SEHNR and FQNEAQ (reference sequence). V was cut by 1 base and J by 6 bases, with 18 bases left in between. There are 16 residues in the CDR3. CDR3 nucleotide sequence: TGTGCCAGCAGCTTAGAAGGAAGACCCTACAGGGCTGAAGCTTTCTTT. Translated, it gives CASSLEGRPYRAEAFF. The full variable domain, in which reference TRBV7-9 and TRBJ1-1 provide the parts outside the CDR3, is DTGVSQNPRHKITKRGQNVTFRCDPISEHNRLYWYRQTLGQGPEFLTYFQNEAQLEKSRLLSDRFSAERPKGSFSTLEIQRTEQGDSAMYLCASSLEGRPYRAEAFFGQGTRLTVV.

The sample holds many counts of this clonotype. The genes are TRBV20-1 and TRBJ2-3, with TRBD2 as a possible D gene (6 bases). The CDR3 consists of 16 residues. V gave up 0 bases and J gave up 4 bases, with 17 bases separating them. Germline V lookup: CDR1 DFQATT, CDR2 SNEGSKA (reference sequence). Written as DNA, the CDR3 is TGCAGTGCTAGAGATTGGGGCGGGGACTTCCCAGATACGCAGTATTTT. Its protein is CSARDWGGDFPDTQYF.

This clonotype was seen repeatedly, ten times or more. This chain uses TRBV4-2 with TRBJ2-7; 7 positions match TRBD1. CDR3 length: 14 amino acids. Trimming at V came to 3 bases and at J to 0 bases, leaving 2 bases not matched to a gene. Germline V gene sequence: CDR1 LGHNA, CDR2 YNFKEQ. CDR3: CASSQRQGSYEQYV. CDR3 DNA sequence: TGTGCCAGCAGCCAGAGACAGGGCTCCTACGAGCAGTACGTC.